The 2 T cell receptor beta chains in this list originate from one sample, sequenced in a study of blood T cell repertoires in COVID-19. TCRdb's table, derived via immunoSEQ multiplex PCR, lists solely in-frame clones and lacks some. Altogether about 97,000 clones are present, around 92% being singletons, with the ten largest covering more than 5%. What was sequenced was peripheral blood. These receptors all stem from a man in his fifties with active COVID-19.

CDR3: CAWSGGSTDTQYF. The CDR3, as DNA: TGTGCCTGGAGTGGCGGGAGCACAGATACGCAGTATTTT. The gene calls are TRBV30 and TRBJ2-3, with a weak D call TRBD2 (5 bases). Germline V CDR1 and CDR2: GTSNPN, SVGIG (reference sequence). The length of the CDR3 is 13 residues. V was pared by 1 base and J by 0 bases, with 5 bases between.

The rearrangement links TRBV5-8 to TRBJ2-2; D might be TRBD1 (9 bases). The CDR3 spans 17 residues. V was pared by 6 bases and J by 1 base, with 19 bases between. CDR1 SGHTS and CDR2 YDEGEE come from the germline V gene. CDR3 protein: CASTLRGGQGNTGELFF. The DNA of the CDR3 is TGTGCCAGCACTCTTCGGGGGGGACAGGGGAACACCGGGGAGCTGTTTTTT. Drawing the rest from reference TRBV5-8 and TRBJ2-2, the complete variable domain is EAGVTQSPTHLIKTRGQQATLRCSPISGHTSVYWYQQALGLGLQFLLWYDEGEERNRGNFPPRFSGRQFPNYSSELNVNALELEDSALYLCASTLRGGQGNTGELFFGEGSRLTVL.